This T cell receptor (beta chain) is from a study of CD4+ T cells in melanoma. Using immunoSEQ multiplex PCR, the repertoire was profiled, and TCRdb retains in-frame clones only, with some absent. Altogether fewer than 150,000 clones are present, about 90% being singletons, with the ten largest covering more than 1.5%. CDR1 is MNHNS, CDR2 SASEGT, per germline. V lost 7 bases to trimming and J lost 3 bases; unmatched junction nucleotides: 4. The CDR3 covers 13 residues. The chain carries TRBV6-1 and TRBJ1-2; 8 positions match TRBD1. The source is a human donor with melanoma. Here the CDR3 DNA reads TGTGCCAGCACGACAGGGGTTGACTATGGCTACACCTTC. Translating it yields CASTTGVDYGYTF.